These T cell receptor beta chains were read from a single sample in a study of blood T cells in healthy people across ages. TCRdb fed the 5' RACE reads into MiXCR, producing one record per CDR3 protein. The sample carries some 1.7 million distinct CDR3 sequences, 28% recorded once. Sequenced input: blood. The receptor source for this set is a woman in her thirties in good health. Both conserved end residues are part of each CDR3. Not all rows give a size; the values are once, few, many and, for expanded clones, a class.

V gene	J gene	clone size	CDR3 protein
TRBV5-4	TRBJ2-1	NA	CASSLGTGIFNEQFF
TRBV6-5	TRBJ1-4	NA	CASSLPETATNEKLFF
TRBV5-1	TRBJ2-7	NA	CASSLAPDRAYEQYF
TRBV27	TRBJ2-3	NA	CASSSSGRLLGDTQYF
TRBV12-3/TRBV12-4	TRBJ1-6	NA	CASSLGDRGQSPLHF
TRBV28	TRBJ1-1	few	CASSLGHPNRGNTEAFF
TRBV7-2	TRBJ2-2	NA	CASSSRPYVSGELFF
TRBV7-6	TRBJ2-1	NA	CASSLVAEDNEQFF
TRBV9	TRBJ2-2	NA	CASSETSGSPGELFF
TRBV20-1	TRBJ1-5	few	CSASIGSGQPQHF
TRBV7-2	TRBJ2-3	NA	CASSLGSLQSDTQYF
TRBV4-1	TRBJ2-5	NA	CASSQEGTTYQETQYF
TRBV24-1	TRBJ2-1	NA	CATSDGGRLFYNEQFF
TRBV7-3	TRBJ2-1	NA	CASSSGQGTFDEQFF
TRBV11-3	TRBJ1-3	NA	CASSLFSGSGNTIYF
TRBV7-2	TRBJ2-3	few	CASSPPSATAQYF
TRBV29-1	TRBJ1-1	NA	CSVDNQGNTEAFF
TRBV4-2	TRBJ1-2	few	CASSHTGDNVYGYTF
TRBV4-1	TRBJ2-7	few	CASSQVAAEPYEQYF
TRBV3-1	TRBJ1-4	NA	CASSRGTDGQLFF
TRBV7-6	TRBJ1-2	NA	CASSPNGVDYGYTF
TRBV7-3	TRBJ2-2	NA	CASSLYGGESTGELFF
TRBV6-2/TRBV6-3	TRBJ2-1	many	CASSDSNEQFF
TRBV29-1	TRBJ1-2	few	CSVEEYNNYGYTF
TRBV4-1	TRBJ2-2	NA	CASSQGGTPGELFF
TRBV7-6	TRBJ2-1	many	CASSLSGTQNNEQFF
TRBV7-2	TRBJ1-2	few	CASSLPREANYGYTF
TRBV2	TRBJ2-7	many	CASSEARYSYEQYF
TRBV11-2	TRBJ1-5	many	CASSLGFNQPQHF
TRBV10-3	TRBJ1-6	few	CAISESVGVQSPLHF
TRBV7-2	TRBJ1-1	many	CASSPQGQGYTEAFF
TRBV3-1	NA	NA	CASSQEASGRFHEQYF
TRBV5-4	TRBJ2-7	few	CASSLQVARGTYEQYF
TRBV12-3/TRBV12-4	TRBJ1-5	NA	CASRGTGQPQHF
TRBV5-1	TRBJ1-6	NA	CASSLGGTGPYSPLHF
TRBV6-1	NA	few	CASSPQRGGSYNEQYF
TRBV11-2	TRBJ1-1	NA	CASSLRSGGTNTEAFF
TRBV15	TRBJ2-5	NA	CATSRGGYGETQYF
TRBV6-6	TRBJ2-2	NA	CATRPARSNTGELFF
TRBV6-5	TRBJ1-2	many	CASSYSRTGNYGYTF
TRBV28	TRBJ2-3	NA	CASSLTLGKSGSTDTQYF
TRBV29-1	TRBJ1-1	NA	CSVDLDREAFF
TRBV15	TRBJ2-7	many	CATSVQQGAGEQYF
TRBV6-6	TRBJ2-1	few	CASSSKTGTNPYEQFF
TRBV3-1	TRBJ2-3	NA	CASSQEGLLQDTQYF
TRBV29-1	TRBJ2-1	NA	CSAENGSSYNEQFF
TRBV12-3/TRBV12-4	TRBJ2-7	few	CASSSKGGPFYEQYF
TRBV6-6	TRBJ2-4	NA	CPSTTRAKNIQYF
TRBV6-2/TRBV6-3	TRBJ2-5	many	CASSYTGGGAQTQYF
TRBV18	TRBJ1-2	NA	CASSPRGTGYTF
TRBV29-1	TRBJ2-7	few	CSVGPAVHEQYF
TRBV4-3	TRBJ1-4	NA	CASSQGRGQGNEKLFF
TRBV5-1	TRBJ2-7	many	CASSFLDTYEQYF